The rows below give T cell receptor beta chains drawn from one sample of a study of shared clonotypes between healthy human individuals. Assay: immunoSEQ multiplex PCR; the TCRdb copy retains only in-frame clones and omits some. This sample has millions of clones, with over 85% found just once. Specimen: naive CD4+ T cells sorted from blood. All receptors come from a man aged 18 to 30 in good health. Both conserved end residues are trimmed from each CDR3.

TRBV2 ASNGQANQPQH
TRBV10-1 ASSDGYEQY
TRBV10-3 AISDSGTGGKETQY
TRBV18 ASSPVVDRGGSPLH
TRBV10-3 AIKPGQANEQF
TRBV7-2 ASSLAGRRLYGYT
TRBV14 ASSQDLYTEAF
TRBV30 AWSATSGSWDEQF
TRBV6-5 ASSSPFWGDYGYT
TRBV5-4 ASSQQGYGYT
TRBV6-1 ASSDRWGVATNEKLF
TRBV5-4 ASSYPGTFTDTQY
TRBV6-1 ASSEDATYTEAF
TRBV27 ASSLGGRDREY
TRBV18 ASSPQTALGTEAF
TRBV9 ASSADRSSGGYT
TRBV7-9 ASSLGWGNTEAF
TRBV7-9 ASSPPSEGYKETQY
TRBV11-3 ASSKIGTDTQY
TRBV29-1 SVEQRTGVYGYT
TRBV11-3 ASSSDDRPGICATEAF
TRBV6-5 ASRGLSSGNTIY
TRBV11-3 ASSDRTGGNTIY
TRBV6-5 ASRTGSETQY
TRBV10-3 AISESRDSNYGYT
TRBV5-1 ASSLEGARNTEAF
TRBV10-3 AISALVGSGYT
TRBV7-2 ASSTRQGEKLF
TRBV10-3 AIRTGTGGTGAEAF
TRBV12-5 ASGLGYTGIGLEKLF
TRBV13 ASSPGLANHGETQY
TRBV6-5 ASRSAFTDTQY
TRBV5-1 ASSSSGGSNGYT
TRBV6-1 ASSYYIELF
TRBV4-2 ASSQFTKNTGELF
TRBV30 AWSVQGAEEQY
TRBV28 ASSLWDRGAYEQY
TRBV6-6 ASSYFQASNNSPLH
TRBV30 AWSSPGSSGNTIY
TRBV13 ASSPPPRTHTGELF
TRBV30 ASRGPIQANYGYT
TRBV21-1 ASHWGTARPNQPQH
TRBV2 ASSAGLGDYEQY
TRBV30 AWTFQAVNTEAF